The source of this TCR beta chain is a study of cytomegalovirus exposure and HLA in healthy donors. This PCR relied on a set of 60 Vbeta primers and 13 Jbeta primers. Using immunoSEQ multiplex PCR, the repertoire was profiled, and TCRdb retains in-frame clones only, with some absent. This sample has some 190,000 clones, with 81% found just once. Germline trimming cut 6 bases from V and 6 bases from J; bases unmatched to any gene: 10. CDR3 size: 15 residues. The germline CDR1 and CDR2 sequences are SGHTA and FQGTGA. The material sequenced was PBMCs. The clonotype comes from a man in his late teens or twenties in good health and CMV-seronegative. The rearrangement uses TRBV7-3 and TRBJ2-1; TRBD2 matches at 8 bases. The CDR3 reads CASRLSGTSSNEQFF. CDR3 nucleotide sequence: TGTGCCAGCAGACTTAGCGGGACGTCGAGCAATGAGCAGTTCTTC.